This entry concerns a single T cell receptor beta chain. Its antigen is not identified. As for treatment: 15 to 20 received Ad26.COV2.S at low or high dose, single or two shots; about 5 received placebo; per-sample allocation not given. Sampling happened 63 days after the first vaccine or placebo injection. These data come from a study of Ad26.COV2.S vaccination and SARS-CoV-2 variants. Sequenced by immunoSEQ multiplex PCR; TCRdb stores in-frame clones only, minus some. The table lists 360,000 or so clones, more than 75% of them singletons. The CDR3 has 14 amino acids. Germline CDR1 reads MNHEY; CDR2 reads SVGAGI. V shed 2 bases and J shed 5 bases, with 12 bases lying between them. Study-level findings and limits: People who got the vaccine had more spike-specific TCR breadth than people who got placebo. Spike-specific CD8+ and CD4+ T cell responses reportedly showed substantial breadth after vaccination.

V and J are TRBV6-5 and TRBJ2-5; D is possibly TRBD2 (6 bases). The source was peripheral blood, collected in a trial of Ad26.COV2.S vaccine versus placebo. This TCR was sampled from a person between 18 and 60 years old who received the Ad26.COV2.S COVID-19 vaccine or a placebo. The CDR3: CASSYVSGRETQYF. DNA of the CDR3: TGTGCCAGCAGTTACGTGTCGGGGAGGGAGACCCAGTACTTC.